The rows below give T cell receptor beta chains drawn from one sample of a study of blood T cell repertoires in COVID-19. The table came from immunoSEQ multiplex PCR; TCRdb's copy has only in-frame clones and leaves some out. The sample records 150,000 to 200,000 clones, about 87% being singletons. The sample taken for sequencing was peripheral blood. Receptors were obtained from a man in his fifties or sixties with acute or convalescent COVID-19. Both conserved end residues are part of each CDR3. The D gene is left open where the match is weak. Clone size is not always given. Where it is, it says once, few, many or a class for expanded clones.

CDR3	DNA	size	V	J	D
CASSLDRIGTGELFF	TGTGCCAGCAGCCTTGACAGGATAGGAACCGGGGAGCTGTTTTTT	NA	TRBV7-2	TRBJ2-2	NA
CASSVAAGVGDNEQFF	TGTGCCAGCAGCGTAGCGGCGGGCGTGGGCGACAATGAGCAGTTCTTC	NA	TRBV9	TRBJ2-1	NA
CASSQSEATEAFF	TGTGCCAGCAGCCAATCCGAAGCCACTGAAGCTTTCTTT	NA	TRBV3-1/TRBV3-2	TRBJ1-1	NA
CASSPSWERHQPQHF	TGTGCCAGCAGTCCATCCTGGGAGAGGCATCAGCCCCAGCATTTT	NA	TRBV2	TRBJ1-5	NA
CASSKAPGREGEDGDTQYF	TGTGCCAGCAGCAAAGCGCCGGGAAGGGAAGGGGAGGACGGAGATACGCAGTATTTT	NA	TRBV21-1	TRBJ2-3	NA
CASTPLGTGAWPQHF	TGTGCCAGCACCCCCCTAGGGACAGGAGCATGGCCCCAGCATTTT	NA	TRBV6-5	TRBJ1-5	TRBD1
CASRRQGELDGYTF	TGTGCCAGCAGGCGACAGGGGGAACTAGATGGCTACACCTTC	NA	TRBV5-5	TRBJ1-2	TRBD1
CAISESGTGPYEQYF	TGTGCCATCAGTGAGTCGGGGACAGGGCCCTACGAGCAGTACTTC	once	TRBV10-3	TRBJ2-7	TRBD1
CASSQGEGGGEKLFF	TGCGCCAGCAGCCAGGGTGAAGGGGGCGGGGAAAAACTGTTTTTT	NA	TRBV5-1	TRBJ1-4	TRBD1
CASTSGSTGGYTF	TGTGCCAGCACCTCCGGGTCAACGGGGGGCTACACCTTC	NA	TRBV6-5	TRBJ1-2	NA
CAITQNGGVNTEAFF	TGTGCCATCACCCAGAACGGGGGGGTGAACACTGAAGCTTTCTTT	NA	TRBV10-3	TRBJ1-1	NA
CASSPSWGGNYGYTF	TGTGCCAGCAGTCCCAGTTGGGGGGGTAACTATGGCTACACCTTC	NA	TRBV27	TRBJ1-2	NA
CASARETGTNEKLFF	TGTGCCAGTGCAAGGGAGACGGGAACTAATGAAAAACTGTTTTTT	NA	TRBV19	TRBJ1-4	NA
CASSFGGDEQFF	TGTGCCAGCAGTTTCGGGGGGGATGAGCAGTTCTTC	NA	TRBV27	TRBJ2-1	TRBD2
CASSYRTATNEKLFF	TGTGCCAGCAGTTACCGGACAGCAACTAATGAAAAACTGTTTTTT	NA	TRBV6-5	TRBJ1-4	NA
CASRLGQPNEKLFF	TGTGCCAGCAGGCTGGGACAGCCTAATGAAAAACTGTTTTTT	NA	TRBV6-5	TRBJ1-4	TRBD1
CSASAGSQPQHF	TGCAGTGCTAGTGCCGGTTCTCAGCCCCAGCATTTT	NA	TRBV20-1	TRBJ1-5	NA
CAWSVGTGAYNEQFF	TGTGCCTGGAGTGTAGGGACAGGGGCATACAATGAGCAGTTCTTC	NA	TRBV30	TRBJ2-1	TRBD1
CASSPGQVNYEQYF	TGTGCCAGCAGCCCGGGACAGGTTAACTACGAGCAGTACTTC	few	TRBV7-9	TRBJ2-7	TRBD1
CASSYGGPQETQYF	TGTGCCAGCAGCTACGGGGGTCCCCAAGAGACCCAGTACTTC	NA	TRBV11-2	TRBJ2-5	NA
CASSSKRGVTDTQYF	TGCGCCAGCAGCTCCAAGCGGGGGGTCACAGATACGCAGTATTTT	NA	TRBV5-1	TRBJ2-3	TRBD2
CASRGAWKNTEAFF	TGCGCCAGCAGGGGGGCTTGGAAGAACACTGAAGCTTTCTTT	NA	TRBV4-1	TRBJ1-1	NA
CASLRGTTNTEAFF	TGTGCCAGCCTCCGTGGCACTACGAACACTGAAGCTTTCTTT	NA	TRBV6-5	TRBJ1-1	NA
CASSNRDYGYTF	TGTGCCAGCAGTAACAGGGACTATGGCTACACCTTC	NA	TRBV6-5	TRBJ1-2	NA
CASRDSRGGDTEAFF	TGTGCCAGCCGGGACAGCCGGGGTGGGGACACTGAAGCTTTCTTT	NA	TRBV2	TRBJ1-1	TRBD1
CSARFRYGYTF	TGCAGTGCTAGATTCCGGTATGGCTACACCTTC	NA	TRBV20-1	TRBJ1-2	NA
CASSPLQGQAFF	TGTGCCAGCTCACCCCTACAGGGGCAGGCTTTCTTT	NA	TRBV18	TRBJ1-1	TRBD1
CASRALDGKQETQYF	TGTGCCAGCAGGGCCCTCGATGGTAAACAAGAGACCCAGTACTTC	NA	TRBV27	TRBJ2-5	NA
CASSSGTRLNEQFF	TGCGCCAGCAGCTCCGGGACTAGGCTCAATGAGCAGTTCTTC	NA	TRBV5-1	TRBJ2-1	TRBD2
CASSPLAGRIENIQYF	TGTGCCAGCAGCCCCTTGGCAGGGCGGATTGAGAACATTCAGTACTTC	NA	TRBV11-2	TRBJ2-4	NA
CASSLLGGDNSPLHF	TGTGCCAGCAGCTTACTAGGGGGTGACAATTCACCCCTCCACTTT	NA	TRBV7-3	TRBJ1-6	NA
CASSEYLAGLPTDTQYF	TGCGCCAGCAGTGAGTACCTAGCGGGGCTCCCCACAGATACGCAGTATTTT	NA	TRBV10-1	TRBJ2-3	TRBD2
CASSLRQGGGNSPLHF	TGCGCCAGCAGCTTGAGACAGGGGGGTGGAAATTCACCCCTCCACTTT	NA	TRBV5-1	TRBJ1-6	TRBD1
CASSGGTGYFAEAFF	TGTGCCAGCAGTGGTGGGACAGGGTACTTCGCTGAAGCTTTCTTT	NA	TRBV2	TRBJ1-1	TRBD1
CASSAPLAGGLETQYF	TGTGCCAGCAGCGCCCCACTAGCGGGAGGGTTAGAGACCCAGTACTTC	NA	TRBV11-3	TRBJ2-5	TRBD2
CASSSGYEQYF	TGTGCCAGCAGCTCGGGATACGAGCAGTACTTC	NA	TRBV14	TRBJ2-7	NA
CASRTTGRGNTIYF	TGTGCCAGTAGAACGACAGGGCGAGGAAACACCATATATTTT	once	TRBV19	TRBJ1-3	TRBD1